This TCR beta chain was identified in a study of regulatory T cells in long-lasting Graves disease. Findings of the study overall: Examination was confined to peripheral blood, excluding thyroid tissue.

As for time point: persistent/refractory GD, antithyroid drugs over 5 years with positive TRAb. Preparation of the TCR library used RNA extracted from PBMCs. EDTA tubes collected roughly 9.6 milliliters of peripheral blood. At least ten counts were recorded for this clonotype. What it recognizes is unknown. This CDR3 is 15 amino acids long. The germline gives CDR1 SGHTA, CDR2 FQGNSA. V was pared by 5 bases and J by 4 bases, with 10 bases of the junction left unmatched. iRepertoire HTBI primers and Arm-PCR of CDR3 regions built TCR beta libraries. From the multiplex PCR reads, TCRdb called clonotypes with MiXCR, one entry per CDR3 protein. In the table there are approximately 440,000 distinct CDR3 sequences, roughly a quarter of which are singletons.

The clonotype comes from a female donor with Graves disease. The input for sequencing was peripheral blood mononuclear cells (PBMCs), taken when the disease was refractory, from a patient treated with antithyroid drugs. The V gene is TRBV7-2, the J gene TRBJ2-5, with TRBD2 identical over 7 bases. The CDR3 loop is CASSPWTRSSETQYF. CDR3 in DNA: TGTGCCAGCAGCCCGTGGACTAGATCATCAGAGACCCAGTACTTC.